The 27 T cell receptor beta chains below were found in one sample sequenced in a study of beta chain features in type 1 diabetes. Every bit of the isolated RNA underwent reverse transcription, so sequencing read expressed TCRB transcripts. Data came from immunoSEQ multiplex PCR; TCRdb stores just in-frame clones and leaves some out. The sample shows some 410,000 clones, approximately 15% of them seen only once. Sequenced: naive CD4+ T cells from blood. Receptors originate from a man aged 25-45 years in good health.

This clone was counted only a few times. The chain carries TRBV25-1 and TRBJ2-5, with D perhaps TRBD2 (5 bases). V was clipped by 4 bases and J by 0 bases, with 6 bases between them. This CDR3 comprises 13 residues. Germline V gene sequence: CDR1 MGHDK, CDR2 SYGVNS. The CDR3, as DNA: TGTGCCAGCAGTGGGGAGTACCAAGAGACCCAGTACTTC. Encoded protein: CASSGEYQETQYF.

The chain recombines TRBV7-9 with TRBJ2-4; tentatively, D is TRBD2 (5 bases). The CDR3 is 14 residues long. The V end lost 6 bases, the J end lost 3 bases, and 12 bases lay between the germline ends. Germline assignment: CDR1 SEHNR and CDR2 FQNEAQ (reference sequence). The CDR3 is CASSPEVGKNIQYF. The CDR3 DNA sequence: TGTGCCAGCAGTCCGGAGGTTGGCAAAAACATTCAGTACTTC.

The chain is built from TRBV29-1 and TRBJ2-2; 12 positions match TRBD2. The CDR3 extends over 16 amino acids. V trimming: 7 bases; J trimming: 6 bases; junction bases outside the gene matches: 12. Germline assignment: CDR1 SQVTM and CDR2 ANQGSEA. Written as DNA, the CDR3 is TGCAGCGCTCGGCAACTAGCGGGGGGCCCCCCCGGGGAGCTGTTTTTT. It is translated as CSARQLAGGPPGELFF.

This clone has only a few counts. This rearrangement joins TRBV19 to TRBJ2-5; perhaps TRBD2 as D (5 bases). V was pared by 1 base and J by 2 bases, with 8 bases between. The CDR3 sequence is 14 residues long. Germline lookup yields CDR1 LNHDA and CDR2 SQIVND (reference sequence). The CDR3 nucleotides read TGTGCCAGTAGTATAGGACTAATTCAAGAGACCCAGTACTTC. As protein: CASSIGLIQETQYF.

The genes are TRBV20-1 and TRBJ2-5; D ambiguous. Trimming took 6 bases from V and 5 from J, leaving 10 bases between them. CDR3 length: 11 amino acids. Germline V gives CDR1 DFQATT, CDR2 SNEGSKA (reference sequence). The CDR3 spells CSAVRRETQYF. CDR3 in DNA: TGCAGTGCGGTTCGTAGGGAGACCCAGTACTTC.

As to this clone: Other nucleotide sequences in the sample specify the same CDR3. The rearrangement links TRBV15 to TRBJ1-1; no firm D call. The CDR3 is made up of 13 amino acids. Trimming pared 3 bases from V and 1 base from J, leaving 6 bases between. Germline lookup yields CDR1 LNHNV and CDR2 YYDKDF (reference sequence). CDR3 in DNA: TGTGCCACCAGCAGGGTTGGGAACACTGAAGCTTTCTTT. Its protein is CATSRVGNTEAFF. Using reference TRBV15 and TRBJ1-1 for the parts outside the CDR3, the full variable domain is DAMVIQNPRYQVTQFGKPVTLSCSQTLNHNVMYWYQQKSSQAPKLLFHYYDKDFNNEADTPDNFQSRRPNTSFCFLDIRSPGLGDTAMYLCATSRVGNTEAFFGQGTRLTVV.

This chain joins TRBV7-2 and TRBJ2-7; D is tentatively TRBD1 or TRBD2 (5 bases each). The V end was cut by 5 bases, the J end by 1 base, with 15 bases between. CDR1 SGHTA and CDR2 FQGNSA come from the germline V gene. The CDR3 is 15 residues long. CDR3 DNA sequence: TGTGCCAGCAGCCCCGGGGCTACGGGGTCCTACGAGCAGTACTTC. As protein: CASSPGATGSYEQYF.

This clone turned up a few times. The rearrangement links TRBV7-2 to TRBJ1-2; tentative D call: TRBD1 (6 bases). The ends were cut back, 5 bases at V and 8 bases at J, with 18 bases in the middle. CDR1 and CDR2 from the germline V gene are SGHTA and FQGNSA. The CDR3 is made up of 14 amino acids. In DNA form, the CDR3 reads TGTGCCAGCAGCCAATACCAGGGGTCTAGAGGCTACACCTTC. Amino acids: CASSQYQGSRGYTF.

This clone was seen more than once but under ten times. The chain employs TRBV7-9 and TRBJ1-1; D is unclear. V was clipped by 2 bases and J by 4 bases, with 5 bases between them. The CDR3 is 12 residues long. CDR1 SEHNR and CDR2 FQNEAQ come from the germline V gene (reference sequence). CDR3 protein: CASSLPVTEAFF. The DNA for the CDR3 is TGTGCCAGCAGCTTACCAGTCACTGAAGCTTTCTTT.

This clone was found a few times. V is TRBV25-1 and J is TRBJ2-7; D uncertain. The V gene's germline CDR1 is MGHDK and CDR2 SYGVNS. The CDR3 is 12 amino acids. V lost 8 bases to trimming and J lost 2 bases, with 10 bases between them. The CDR3 nucleotides read TGTGCCAGCTCCTGGGATACCTACGAGCAGTACTTC. Translation gives CASSWDTYEQYF.

This clone was counted a few times. Within the sample, other DNA sequences also encode this same CDR3. The chain carries TRBV9 and TRBJ1-2; D is unclear. The V and J ends lost 0 bases and 5 bases respectively, with 11 bases between them. The CDR3 is made up of 14 amino acids. Germline-derived CDR1 and CDR2 are SGDLS and YYNGEE. The CDR3 bases are TGTGCCAGCAGCGTAGATGGCGGACCGTATGGCTACACCTTC. Protein sequence: CASSVDGGPYGYTF. The full variable domain, in which reference TRBV9 and TRBJ1-2 provide the parts outside the CDR3, is DSGVTQTPKHLITATGQRVTLRCSPRSGDLSVYWYQQSLDQGLQFLIQYYNGEERAKGNILERFSAQQFPDLHSELNLSSLELGDSALYFCASSVDGGPYGYTFGSGTRLTVV.

The rearrangement uses TRBV29-1 and TRBJ2-3; D uncertain. V lost 1 base, J lost 5 bases, and 7 bases lay in between. The germline V gene has CDR1 SQVTM and CDR2 ANQGSEA. This CDR3 region has 12 residues. The CDR3 loop reads CSVEGNIDTQYF. CDR3 nucleotides: TGCAGCGTTGAAGGTAATATAGATACGCAGTATTTT.

This clone has more than one count but fewer than ten. The V gene is TRBV7-9, the J gene TRBJ1-3, with D possibly matching TRBD1 (5 bases). The V and J ends lost 2 bases and 2 bases respectively, with 13 bases between them. CDR1 and CDR2 from the germline V gene are SEHNR and FQNEAQ (reference sequence). This CDR3 region has 16 residues. CDR3 sequence: CASSLSQGAAGNTIYF. For the CDR3, the DNA is TGTGCCAGCAGCTTATCCCAGGGAGCTGCTGGAAACACCATATATTTT.

This chain joins TRBV5-6 and TRBJ2-3; D is undetermined. CDR3 length equals 14 residues. The ends were cut back, 4 bases at V and 2 bases at J, with 11 bases in the middle. The V gene's germline CDR1 is SGHDT and CDR2 YYEEEE. The CDR3 coding sequence is TGTGCCAGCAGCCGGATCCGCGTCACAGATACGCAGTATTTT. It translates to CASSRIRVTDTQYF.

The sample holds a few counts of this clone. The CDR3: CASSTDRVGFMNTEAFF. CDR3 sequence (DNA): TGTGCCAGCAGCACGGACAGGGTCGGATTCATGAACACTGAAGCTTTCTTT. The V and J genes are TRBV5-4 and TRBJ1-1; 8 nucleotides agree with TRBD1. Losses at the gene ends were 4 bases for V and 0 bases for J; bases not matched to a gene: 11. Germline CDR1 SGHNT, CDR2 YYREEE (reference sequence). This CDR3 contains 17 residues.

In its sample, this clone was seen a few times. The chain recombines TRBV4-3 with TRBJ2-3; TRBD1 agrees at 9 bases. Germline CDR1 reads LGHNA; CDR2 reads YSLEER. This CDR3 has 18 amino acids. Unmatched junction bases numbered 7, after V lost 0 bases and J lost 0 bases. This CDR3 is CASSQEEGTGRSTDTQYF. In nucleotides, the CDR3 is TGCGCCAGCAGCCAAGAGGAAGGGACAGGGAGGAGCACAGATACGCAGTATTTT.

The sample holds a few counts of this clone. This chain uses TRBV6-1 with TRBJ2-7, with D possibly matching TRBD1 (6 bases). This CDR3 has 13 amino acids. CDR1 and CDR2 (germline): MNHNS, SASEGT. Trimming cost V 5 bases and J 0 bases, with 8 bases left between them. CDR3 residues: CASSRQVSYEQYV. In DNA form, the CDR3 reads TGTGCCAGCAGTCGACAGGTCTCCTACGAGCAGTACGTC.

The V gene is TRBV10-2, the J gene TRBJ2-6; D is possibly TRBD1 (5 bases). Deletions cut 6 bases from V and 0 bases from J, with 9 bases between. This CDR3 contains 15 residues. Looked up from germline, CDR1 is WSHSY and CDR2 is SAAADI. The DNA of the CDR3 is TGCGCCAGCAGCCTAGACAGCTCTGGGGCCAACGTCCTGACTTTC. As protein: CASSLDSSGANVLTF.

V usage is TRBV23-1 and J usage is TRBJ2-3; 12 bases match TRBD1. TRBV23-1 is an open reading frame whose function is uncertain. Trimming at V came to 1 base and at J to 5 bases, leaving 7 bases not matched to a gene. The CDR3 has 17 residues. In nucleotides, the CDR3 is TGCGCCAGCAGTCAATACCGGGACAGGGGGCGCGTAGATACGCAGTATTTT. Translating gives CASSQYRDRGRVDTQYF.

CDR3 sequence reads: CAARGEANYGYTF. As DNA, the CDR3 is TGTGCCGCCCGCGGGGAAGCTAACTATGGCTACACCTTC. The V gene is TRBV2, the J gene TRBJ1-2; D unresolved. The CDR3 has 13 amino acids. The germline V and J ends were trimmed by 11 bases and 0 bases, with 13 bases remaining between them. Per germline, CDR1 SNHLY and CDR2 FYNNEI.

The sample holds a few counts of this clone. The rearrangement links TRBV7-2 to TRBJ1-3; D unclear. Germline values: CDR1 SGHTA, CDR2 FQGNSA. The germline V and J ends were trimmed by 0 bases and 2 bases, with 8 bases remaining between them. This CDR3 contains 15 residues. The CDR3 bases are TGTGCCAGCAGCTTAGCGCATGGAACTGGAAACACCATATATTTT. This encodes CASSLAHGTGNTIYF.

The gene calls are TRBV6-5 and TRBJ1-1; the D gene is possibly TRBD1 (5 bases). The CDR3 spans 13 residues. In germline, CDR1 is MNHEY, CDR2 SVGAGI. V was shortened by 0 bases and J by 6 bases, with 8 bases between the two germline ends. This CDR3 reads CASSYSGVAEAFF. For the CDR3, the DNA is TGTGCCAGCAGTTACTCAGGGGTAGCTGAAGCTTTCTTT.

The V call is TRBV15, the J call TRBJ2-3; D is ambiguous. Trimming left V 6 bases short and J 1 base short, with 11 bases between. Per the germline V gene, CDR1 is LNHNV and CDR2 is YYDKDF (reference sequence). The CDR3 spans 14 residues. The CDR3 DNA is TGTGCCACCAGAAAGGTTGGGGGCACAGATACGCAGTATTTT. Its protein is CATRKVGGTDTQYF.

CDR3 DNA: TGTGCCAGCAGCTTAGCTCTCGGGACAGAAAATGAAAAACTGTTTTTT. Amino acid sequence: CASSLALGTENEKLFF. V and J are TRBV7-6 and TRBJ1-4; 7 bases match TRBD1. Germline CDR1 SGHVS, CDR2 FNYEAQ. This CDR3 spans 16 amino acids. Trimming cost V 0 bases and J 5 bases; bases outside gene matches: 6.

The CDR3 nucleotides are TGTGCCACCAGCCATGACAGCTACAATGAGCAGTTCTTC. It specifies CATSHDSYNEQFF. The J gene is TRBJ2-1, the V gene TRBV15, with a tentative D call TRBD1 (5 bases). The V end lost 5 bases, the J end lost 3 bases, and 8 bases lay between the germline ends. The germline V gene encodes CDR1 LNHNV and CDR2 YYDKDF (reference sequence). The CDR3 spans 13 residues.

On this clone itself: Other DNA variants within this sample encode the same CDR3. CDR3 in amino acids: CASSLSRTYEQYF. In nucleotides, the CDR3 is TGTGCCAGCAGCTTAAGCAGGACCTACGAGCAGTACTTC. The chain joins TRBV7-2 to TRBJ2-7; D gene unclear. The length of the CDR3 is 13 residues. V was clipped by 2 bases and J by 2 bases, with 7 bases between them. CDR1 SGHTA and CDR2 FQGNSA come from the germline V gene.

This clone occurred a few times. V and J are TRBV30 and TRBJ1-3; D unclear. CDR3 size: 15 residues. In germline, CDR1 is GTSNPN, CDR2 SVGIG (reference sequence). Trimming cost V 2 bases and J 0 bases, with 11 bases left between them. CDR3 nucleotide sequence: TGTGCCTGGAGTAGTGCAGGCCACTCTGGAAACACCATATATTTT. Translation: CAWSSAGHSGNTIYF.